These 21 T cell receptor beta chains were sequenced from one sample in a study of cytomegalovirus exposure and HLA in healthy donors (dated by TCRdb to the late 2010s). The protocol used for the library was the immunoSEQ multiplex PCR assay. The multiplex PCR relied on a mix of 60 forward primers for TCR Vbeta segments and 13 reverse primers for TCR Jbeta segments. Drawn from immuneACCESS, this table holds only the in-frame rearrangements with V and J called that TCRdb kept. Clones are partly lost; checked studies trace under half to an unresolved V gene and leave the rest unexplained. The sample has some 180,000 clones on record, around 77% of them singletons. The top ten constitute roughly 3% of the sample. The sequencing input was PBMCs. The source of these receptors is a woman in her 30s in good health and CMV-seronegative.

V and J are TRBV10-3 and TRBJ1-2; TRBD1 aligns across 7 bases. Germline V gene sequence: CDR1 ENHRY, CDR2 SYGVKD. The V segment lost 4 bases and the J segment 1 base; nucleotides outside the gene matches: 12. The length of the CDR3 is 17 residues. CDR3 in amino acids: CAISASGDSLNNYGYTF. CDR3 coding DNA: TGTGCCATCAGTGCCTCCGGGGACAGTCTTAATAACTATGGCTACACCTTC.

V is TRBV9 and J is TRBJ1-1; the D is unclear. V was cut by 3 bases and J by 6 bases, with 12 bases left in between. CDR3 length: 13 amino acids. CDR1 is SGDLS and CDR2 is YYNGEE in the germline V gene. The CDR3 here is CASSAQIGPEAFF. The CDR3 DNA reads TGTGCCAGCAGCGCACAGATTGGGCCTGAAGCTTTCTTT.

V gene TRBV11-2 combines with J gene TRBJ1-1, with D perhaps TRBD1 (6 bases). This CDR3 region has 16 residues. V was clipped by 1 base and J by 4 bases, with 16 bases between them. The V gene's germline CDR1 is SGHAT and CDR2 FQNNGV. CDR3 amino acids: CASSLGRGGYGTEAFF. CDR3 bases: TGTGCCAGCAGCTTAGGTAGGGGGGGTTACGGCACTGAAGCTTTCTTT.

This chain uses TRBV6-4 with TRBJ2-2; 8 bases match TRBD2. V lost 4 bases to trimming and J lost 5 bases; unmatched junction nucleotides: 3. From germline, CDR1 is MRHNA and CDR2 SNTAGT. The CDR3 runs to 14 residues. The CDR3 sequence: CASSAGLETGELFF. The CDR3 DNA is TGTGCCAGCAGTGCGGGACTAGAAACCGGGGAGCTGTTTTTT.

This clone was recorded once. The chain has TRBV5-1 and TRBJ2-7; D possibly corresponds to TRBD1 (5 bases). CDR3 size: 14 residues. V dropped 0 bases and J dropped 2 bases, with 9 bases sitting between them. The germline V gene encodes CDR1 SGHRS and CDR2 YFSETQ. This CDR3 reads CASSLVSGPYEQYF. CDR3 nucleotide sequence: TGCGCCAGCAGCTTGGTATCAGGGCCCTACGAGCAGTACTTC.

The rearrangement uses TRBV6-1 and TRBJ2-3; 10 nucleotides line up with TRBD2. Losses at the gene ends were 2 bases for V and 10 bases for J; bases not matched to a gene: 9. CDR3 length: 15 residues. Germline assignment: CDR1 MNHNS and CDR2 SASEGT. The CDR3 region is CASSESGGADRAQYF. The CDR3 DNA sequence: TGTGCCAGCAGTGAAAGCGGGGGGGCCGATCGGGCGCAGTATTTT.

This chain joins TRBV19 and TRBJ1-5; the match to TRBD1 covers 8 bases. Germline CDR1 is LNHDA and CDR2 is SQIVND (reference sequence). CDR3 length equals 20 residues. V lost 2 bases, J lost 7 bases, and 22 bases stayed unmatched. DNA for the CDR3: TGTGCCAGTAGTATAAGGAGAAGGTCCAGGACAGGGACCGTCCCGCAGCCCCAGCATTTT. This sequence encodes CASSIRRRSRTGTVPQPQHF.

The rearrangement uses TRBV27 and TRBJ2-3; D unresolved. Trimming took 8 bases from V and 2 from J, leaving 17 bases between them. The CDR3 is 15 residues long. Germline CDR1 and CDR2: MNHEY and SMNVEV (reference sequence). DNA for the CDR3: TGTGCCAGCTCTCCTCGCCTACTCCTCACAGATACGCAGTATTTT. Translating gives CASSPRLLLTDTQYF.

The rearrangement links TRBV6-5 to TRBJ1-4; TRBD1 aligns across 8 bases. V dropped 8 bases and J dropped 8; count of bases not matched to a gene: 13. Germline lookup yields CDR1 MNHEY and CDR2 SVGAGI. The CDR3 is 15 residues long. The CDR3 reads CASSQRARGHEKLFF. The CDR3 DNA sequence: TGTGCCAGCTCCCAAAGGGCCAGGGGGCACGAAAAACTGTTTTTT.

The chain is built from TRBV18 and TRBJ2-3; D is unclear. Germline V gene sequence: CDR1 KGHSH, CDR2 LQKENI. The CDR3 is 16 amino acids. Trimming stripped 2 bases from V and 0 bases from J, with 12 bases between. The CDR3 DNA follows: TGTGCCAGCTCACCAGATATAGCCCCCAGCACAGATACGCAGTATTTT. It codes for CASSPDIAPSTDTQYF.

This clone is a singleton in its sample. V and J are TRBV10-1 and TRBJ1-3; no definite D call. CDR1 WNHNN and CDR2 SYGVQD come from the germline V gene (reference sequence). V was cut by 2 bases and J by 5 bases, with 4 bases left in between. The CDR3 totals 12 residues. The chain's CDR3 is CASSEARNTIYF. The CDR3 coding sequence is TGCGCCAGCAGTGAGGCTAGAAACACCATATATTTT.

The chain couples TRBV9 to TRBJ2-4; 7 nucleotides agree with TRBD1. Trimming at V came to 0 bases and at J to 9 bases, leaving 9 bases not matched to a gene. The CDR3 extends over 15 amino acids. Germline V gene sequence: CDR1 SGDLS, CDR2 YYNGEE. The CDR3 coding sequence is TGTGCCAGCAGCGTAGGAGTAAGGGGGCAAGGCATTCAGTACTTC. As protein: CASSVGVRGQGIQYF.

The genes are TRBV7-8 and TRBJ2-7; D may be TRBD2 (5 bases). Germline loops: CDR1 SGHVS, CDR2 FQNEAQ. Trimming left V 7 bases short and J 3 bases short, with 16 bases between. The CDR3 sequence is 14 residues long. The CDR3 DNA is TGTGCCAGCACCCTGAGGAGGTACGGCTACGAGCAGTACTTC. Translated, it gives CASTLRRYGYEQYF.

The chain is built from TRBV6-1 and TRBJ2-7, with no clear D. Looked up from germline, CDR1 is MNHNS and CDR2 is SASEGT. V lost 4 bases to trimming and J lost 3 bases, with 7 bases between them. The CDR3 runs 12 residues. The CDR3 sequence is CASSVSNYEQYF. In DNA form, the CDR3 reads TGTGCCAGCAGTGTCAGTAACTACGAGCAGTACTTC.

V is TRBV27 and J is TRBJ2-7; 12 bases are shared with TRBD2. The CDR3 extends over 15 amino acids. Trimming took 6 bases from V and 2 from J; bases not matched to a gene: 5. Looked up from germline, CDR1 is MNHEY and CDR2 is SMNVEV (reference sequence). In DNA form, the CDR3 reads TGTGCCAGCAGACTAGCGGGAGGTCCTACCTACGAGCAGTACTTC. Its translation is CASRLAGGPTYEQYF.

The rearrangement joins TRBV5-1 to TRBJ2-7; TRBD1 aligns across 7 bases. In germline, CDR1 is SGHRS, CDR2 YFSETQ. CDR3 size: 16 residues. The junction had 6 bases not matched to a gene; V was cut back by 0 bases and J by 0 bases. The CDR3 sequence: CASSLAATGNSYEQYF. CDR3 DNA: TGCGCCAGCAGCTTGGCCGCGACAGGGAACTCCTACGAGCAGTACTTC.

CDR3 coding DNA: TGTGCCACCAGCAGAGATAGGAGTTCCAGGGGGTCGCGCGATACGCAGTATTTT. This gives the protein CATSRDRSSRGSRDTQYF. This chain connects TRBV15 to TRBJ2-3; 7 bases are shared with TRBD1. The ends lost 0 bases at V and 6 bases at J; junction bases unmatched: 15. CDR1 and CDR2 (germline): LNHNV, YYDKDF (reference sequence). The length of the CDR3 is 18 residues.

This clone appeared once. The chain couples TRBV6-5 to TRBJ1-5; 8 bases are a match to TRBD1. The CDR3 spans 15 residues. V lost 6 bases and J lost 4; bases outside the gene matches: 8. Germline V CDR1 and CDR2: MNHEY, SVGAGI. CDR3 bases: TGTGCCAGCAGACCTCGGACAGGGTGGAATCAGCCCCAGCATTTT. Residues: CASRPRTGWNQPQHF.

A few counts support this clone. The genes are TRBV6-6 and TRBJ1-1; no firm D call. This CDR3 spans 14 amino acids. Germline-derived CDR1 and CDR2 are MNHNY and SVGAGI (reference sequence). Trimming shortened V by 6 bases and J by 3 bases, and 14 bases separated the two germline ends. CDR3 residues: CASSPVGGHTEAFF. CDR3 nucleotide sequence: TGTGCCAGCAGCCCAGTGGGAGGACACACTGAAGCTTTCTTT.

The V and J genes are TRBV6-6 and TRBJ2-5; D is possibly TRBD2 (6 bases). The CDR3 is made up of 15 amino acids. From germline, CDR1 is MNHNY and CDR2 SVGAGI (reference sequence). Deletions cut 2 bases from V and 4 bases from J, with 14 bases between. The CDR3 sequence is CASSYIVADGETQYF. The DNA of the CDR3 is TGTGCCAGCAGTTACATTGTAGCGGACGGAGAGACCCAGTACTTC.

V and J are TRBV5-1 and TRBJ2-1, with 7 bases identical to TRBD2. The CDR3 runs 13 residues. The germline V gene encodes CDR1 SGHRS and CDR2 YFSETQ. The trim removed 4 bases at V and 5 bases at J, leaving 3 bases unmatched. Written as DNA, the CDR3 is TGCGCCAGCAGCATGGGACTAAACAATGAGCAGTTCTTC. Its translation is CASSMGLNNEQFF.